These 30 T cell receptor beta chains were all obtained from the same sample, sequenced in a study of Ad26.COV2.S vaccination and SARS-CoV-2 variants. Only in-frame clones appear in the TCRdb table, and some are missing; sequencing was by immunoSEQ multiplex PCR. Among roughly 330,000 clones, 90% were seen once, and the ten largest hold about 5.4%. The treatment here: around 19 received Ad26.COV2.S at low or high dose, single or two shots; 5 received placebo; per-sample allocation not given. Day 63 after the first injection of vaccine or placebo was the sampling time. The sequencing used peripheral blood, collected in a trial of Ad26.COV2.S vaccine versus placebo. Every receptor here comes from a person between 18 and 65 years old who received the Ad26.COV2.S COVID-19 vaccine or a placebo.

Points on this clone: The same CDR3 arises from other DNA sequences in this sample as well. V usage is TRBV6-5 and J usage is TRBJ2-6; D gene unclear. V was clipped by 6 bases and J by 0 bases, with 3 bases between them. Germline V gene sequence: CDR1 MNHEY, CDR2 SVGAGI. The CDR3 extends over 13 amino acids. The CDR3, as DNA: TGTGCCAGCAGCCTCTCTGGGGCCAACGTCCTGACTTTC. It is translated as CASSLSGANVLTF.

The chain has TRBV5-1 and TRBJ1-6; TRBD1 aligns across 7 bases. CDR1 is SGHRS, CDR2 YFSETQ, per germline. The V and J ends lost 4 bases and 10 bases, in that order; junction bases with no gene match: 11. The CDR3 runs to 15 residues. The CDR3 sequence: CASSTEGQSRSPLHF. CDR3 nucleotides: TGCGCCAGCAGCACAGAGGGACAGTCGAGATCACCCCTCCACTTT.

V is TRBV4-3 and J is TRBJ2-2, with D tentatively TRBD2 (5 bases). The germline CDR1 and CDR2 sequences are LGHNA and YSLEER. Trimming shortened V by 0 bases and J by 5 bases, and 10 bases separated the two germline ends. The CDR3 runs to 15 residues. The CDR3 sequence is CASSQEKRRTGELFF. CDR3 DNA: TGCGCCAGCAGCCAAGAGAAACGGAGGACCGGGGAGCTGTTTTTT.

The rearrangement uses TRBV11-2 and TRBJ2-7; D is unresolved. Per germline, CDR1 SGHAT and CDR2 FQNNGV. With 10 bases removed from V and 1 base from J, the gap between germline ends came to 14 bases. The CDR3 contains 13 residues. The CDR3 is CAISDGVSYEQYF. The DNA for the CDR3 is TGTGCCATTTCGGACGGCGTGTCCTACGAGCAGTACTTC. The variable domain in full, with the rest retrieved from reference TRBV11-2 and TRBJ2-7, is EAGVAQSPRYKIIEKRQSVAFWCNPISGHATLYWYQQILGQGPKLLIQFQNNGVVDDSQLPKDRFSAERLKGVDSTLKIQPAKLEDSAVYLCAISDGVSYEQYFGPGTRLTVT.

The V gene is TRBV9, the J gene TRBJ1-2; 8 nucleotides line up with TRBD1. Germline V gene data show CDR1 as SGDLS and CDR2 as YYNGEE. V dropped 4 bases and J dropped 5; count of bases not matched to a gene: 16. The CDR3 spans 17 residues. DNA of the CDR3: TGTGCCAGCAGCCCCCATTCAGGGGCCAGGGGGCTTTATGGCTACACCTTC. It specifies CASSPHSGARGLYGYTF.

The chain has TRBV9 and TRBJ2-2, with D maybe TRBD2 (5 bases). Germline V lookup: CDR1 SGDLS, CDR2 YYNGEE. This CDR3 is 14 amino acids long. The V end was cut by 4 bases, the J end by 3 bases, with 10 bases between. DNA for the CDR3: TGTGCCAGCAGCTCACGGGGATACACCGGGGAGCTGTTTTTT. Protein sequence: CASSSRGYTGELFF.

Written as DNA, the CDR3 is TGTGCCAGCAGTTACTCGGACAGCTATGGCTACACCTTC. It yields the protein CASSYSDSYGYTF. The rearrangement links TRBV6-5 to TRBJ1-2, with D possibly matching TRBD1 (6 bases). CDR1 and CDR2 from the germline V gene are MNHEY and SVGAGI. V lost 0 bases, J lost 4 bases, and 6 bases lay in between. This CDR3 has 13 residues.

The genes are TRBV12-5 and TRBJ2-1; 10 nucleotides agree with TRBD2. The V gene's germline CDR1 is LGHNT and CDR2 FRNRAP. The CDR3 spans 17 residues. Trimming removed 7 bases from V and 10 bases from J; junction bases left unmatched: 19. The CDR3 DNA follows: TGTGCTAGTGCCATCCGACGACTTGGGACTAGCGCGCGCGAGCAGTTCTTC. Protein product: CASAIRRLGTSAREQFF.

The V gene is TRBV7-5, the J gene TRBJ2-2. TRBV7-5 is classified as a pseudogene. This CDR3 region has 14 residues. CDR3 nucleotide sequence: TGTGCCAGAAAGAGGGGACCCGAAACCGGGGAGCTGTTTTTT. It specifies CARKRGPETGELFF.

V gene TRBV4-3 combines with J gene TRBJ1-2; D may be TRBD1 (5 bases). Germline V gene lookup returns CDR1 LGHNA and CDR2 YSLEER. The CDR3 length is 15 residues. V gave up 0 bases and J gave up 4 bases, with 12 bases separating them. The CDR3 is CASSQDGGTVYGYTF. For the CDR3, the DNA is TGCGCCAGCAGCCAAGATGGGGGGACCGTCTATGGCTACACCTTC.

The sample holds one count of this clone. The chain joins TRBV12-5 to TRBJ2-1; 8 nucleotides line up with TRBD1. The J segment lost 2 bases and the V segment lost 1 base, leaving 1 base of the junction unmatched. The CDR3 is 15 amino acids. CDR1 and CDR2 from the germline V gene are LGHNT and FRNRAP. In DNA form, the CDR3 reads TGTGCTAGTGGTTTGGGGACAGGGCCCTACAATGAGCAGTTCTTC. Amino acid sequence: CASGLGTGPYNEQFF. The entire variable domain, with the rest obtained from reference TRBV12-5 and TRBJ2-1, is as follows: DARVTQTPRHKVTEMGQEVTMRCQPILGHNTVFWYRQTMMQGLELLAYFRNRAPLDDSGMPKDRFSAEMPDATLATLKIQPSEPRDSAVYFCASGLGTGPYNEQFFGPGTRLTVL.

The chain has TRBV9 and TRBJ2-1, with 10 bases aligning to TRBD2. The J segment lost 3 bases and the V segment lost 3 bases, leaving 18 bases of the junction unmatched. The CDR3 totals 20 residues. Per the germline V gene, CDR1 is SGDLS and CDR2 is YYNGEE. CDR3 in DNA: TGTGCCAGCAGCGCCTTAGCGGGGGGCCGTCACCAAATAATCTACAATGAGCAGTTCTTC. It encodes CASSALAGGRHQIIYNEQFF. The full variable domain, with the rest looked up from reference TRBV9 and TRBJ2-1, is DSGVTQTPKHLITATGQRVTLRCSPRSGDLSVYWYQQSLDQGLQFLIQYYNGEERAKGNILERFSAQQFPDLHSELNLSSLELGDSALYFCASSALAGGRHQIIYNEQFFGPGTRLTVL.

The V and J genes are TRBV27 and TRBJ2-6; 8 bases align to TRBD1. V lost 8 bases and J lost 0; bases outside the gene matches: 6. Per germline, CDR1 MNHEY and CDR2 SMNVEV (reference sequence). The CDR3 has 16 residues. As DNA, the CDR3 is TGTGCCAGCGGAGGGACAGGAGACTCTGGGGCCAACGTCCTGACTTTC. This gives the protein CASGGTGDSGANVLTF.

The rearrangement joins TRBV19 to TRBJ2-2, with no clear D. CDR1 and CDR2 from the germline V gene are LNHDA and SQIVND (reference sequence). With 6 bases removed from V and 0 bases from J, the gap between germline ends came to 11 bases. This CDR3 is 15 amino acids long. The CDR3 reads CASRLDNANTGELFF. In DNA form, the CDR3 reads TGTGCCAGTAGATTAGACAACGCGAACACCGGGGAGCTGTTTTTT. The full variable domain, in which reference TRBV19 and TRBJ2-2 provide the parts outside the CDR3, is DGGITQSPKYLFRKEGQNVTLSCEQNLNHDAMYWYRQDPGQGLRLIYYSQIVNDFQKGDIAEGYSVSREKKESFPLTVTSAQKNPTAFYLCASRLDNANTGELFFGEGSRLTVL.

The rearrangement joins TRBV5-1 to TRBJ1-1; D unresolved. Germline V gene lookup returns CDR1 SGHRS and CDR2 YFSETQ. The CDR3 contains 13 residues. The V gene lost 0 bases and the J gene lost 3 bases, with 6 bases spanning the gap. The CDR3 region is CASSLAGHTEAFF. The DNA of the CDR3 is TGCGCCAGCAGCTTGGCCGGGCACACTGAAGCTTTCTTT.

The chain links TRBV6-5 to TRBJ1-5, with a possible D match to TRBD1 (6 bases). The CDR3 extends over 14 amino acids. Germline CDR1 MNHEY, CDR2 SVGAGI. V was shortened by 6 bases and J by 0 bases, with 9 bases between the two germline ends. CDR3 in DNA: TGTGCCAGCAGCCGACAGGATAGCAATCAGCCCCAGCATTTT. As protein: CASSRQDSNQPQHF.

The chain is built from TRBV3-1 (or the pseudogene TRBV3-2) and TRBJ2-5; a possible D gene is TRBD1 (6 bases). This CDR3 is 15 amino acids long. V dropped 7 bases and J dropped 4 bases, with 19 bases sitting between them. Per the germline V gene, CDR1 is LGHDT and CDR2 is YNNKEL (reference sequence). As DNA, the CDR3 is TGTGCCAGCACCCTGACAGGCCAAGGGGGAGAGACCCAGTACTTC. Residues: CASTLTGQGGETQYF.

The chain links TRBV21-1 to TRBJ1-1. TRBV21-1 has pseudogene status. The CDR3 totals 22 residues. The CDR3 reads CASSKLEKTRGCGGEGNTEAFF. CDR3 nucleotides: TGTGCCAGCAGCAAACTGGAAAAAACCCGTGGATGCGGGGGCGAGGGGAACACTGAAGCTTTCTTT.

V gene TRBV15 combines with J gene TRBJ1-3; the D is unclear. This CDR3 contains 16 residues. Per the germline V gene, CDR1 is LNHNV and CDR2 is YYDKDF (reference sequence). V gave up 0 bases and J gave up 1 base, with 10 bases separating them. DNA of the CDR3: TGTGCCACCAGCAGAGATGAGATTTCTTCTGGAAACACCATATATTTT. Amino acid sequence: CATSRDEISSGNTIYF.

This clone was counted a single time. The chain joins TRBV24-1 to TRBJ2-1; 7 bases fit TRBD1. V trimming: 6 bases; J trimming: 5 bases; junction bases outside the gene matches: 9. The CDR3 covers 15 residues. The germline CDR1 and CDR2 sequences are KGHDR and SFDVKD. CDR3 coding DNA: TGTGCCACCAGTAGTAGGGACAGTTTGAACAATGAGCAGTTCTTC. Translation: CATSSRDSLNNEQFF.

This chain joins TRBV29-1 and TRBJ1-1; D is perhaps TRBD1 (5 bases). Germline values: CDR1 SQVTM, CDR2 ANQGSEA. This CDR3 spans 13 amino acids. V shed 5 bases and J shed 3 bases, with 13 bases lying between them. The CDR3: CSVSQAEDTEAFF. In nucleotides, the CDR3 is TGCAGCGTTTCACAGGCCGAGGACACTGAAGCTTTCTTT.

The chain joins TRBV7-2 to TRBJ1-1, with D possibly TRBD1 on 6 matching bases. CDR1 is SGHTA, CDR2 FQGNSA, per germline. Trimming removed 2 bases from V and 3 bases from J, with 10 bases in between. The CDR3 contains 14 residues. In DNA form, the CDR3 reads TGTGCCAGCAGCTTAAGGGGGGCTTACACTGAAGCTTTCTTT. It translates to CASSLRGAYTEAFF.

The rearrangement joins TRBV6-6 to TRBJ1-1; D unclear. The V gene's germline CDR1 is MNHNY and CDR2 SVGAGI (reference sequence). There are 11 residues in the CDR3. V lost 10 bases, J lost 3 bases, and 9 bases lay in between. Here the CDR3 DNA reads TGTGCCATTTCCCGGGACACTGAAGCTTTCTTT. It yields the protein CAISRDTEAFF.

V is TRBV5-6 and J is TRBJ1-2, with D unclear. V gave up 1 base and J gave up 8 bases, with 24 bases separating them. CDR1 is SGHDT, CDR2 YYEEEE, per germline. The CDR3 consists of 17 residues. CDR3 region: CASSLLVVGMQESGYTF. For the CDR3, the DNA is TGTGCCAGCAGCTTGTTAGTCGTCGGTATGCAGGAAAGCGGCTACACCTTC.

A single count supports this clone. The chain combines TRBV7-8 with TRBJ2-1; 8 bases fit TRBD2. The CDR3 is 20 residues long. The ends lost 5 bases at V and 3 bases at J; junction bases unmatched: 21. Germline CDR1 and CDR2: SGHVS and FQNEAQ. CDR3 nucleotide sequence: TGTGCCAGCAGCATGGACGGGGGGGCCAGAATCGTAGACCTCTACAATGAGCAGTTCTTC. This codes for CASSMDGGARIVDLYNEQFF.

This chain connects TRBV2 to TRBJ1-1; no definite D call. From germline, CDR1 is SNHLY and CDR2 FYNNEI. V was trimmed by 0 bases and J by 11 bases, leaving 7 bases between them. This CDR3 is 11 amino acids long. The CDR3, as DNA: TGTGCCAGCAGTGAAGCGCTTCGGGCTTTCTTT. It yields the protein CASSEALRAFF.

V usage is TRBV7-2 and J usage is TRBJ1-1, with D perhaps matching TRBD1 (6 bases). CDR1 is SGHTA, CDR2 FQGNSA, per germline. Trimming shortened V by 3 bases and J by 1 base, and 9 bases separated the two germline ends. This CDR3 region has 14 residues. CDR3: CASSLGASNTEAFF. The CDR3 DNA sequence: TGTGCCAGCAGCTTGGGGGCCTCGAACACTGAAGCTTTCTTT. The full variable domain, completed using reference TRBV7-2 and TRBJ1-1, is GAGVSQSPSNKVTEKGKDVELRCDPISGHTALYWYRQSLGQGLEFLIYFQGNSAPDKSGLPSDRFSAERTGGSVSTLTIQRTQQEDSAVYLCASSLGASNTEAFFGQGTRLTVV.

The chain uses TRBV19 and TRBJ1-2; D uncertain. Trimming stripped 1 base from V and 0 bases from J, with 9 bases between. Germline V gene sequence: CDR1 LNHDA, CDR2 SQIVND (reference sequence). The CDR3 length is 15 residues. For the CDR3, the DNA is TGTGCCAGTAGTATAGCCCGAGGAGCTAACTATGGCTACACCTTC. Its protein product is CASSIARGANYGYTF.

This chain's CDR3 is CASSQDHRWGAGGEAFF. In DNA, the CDR3 is TGCGCCAGCAGCCAAGATCATCGGTGGGGCGCAGGAGGTGAAGCTTTCTTT. J is TRBJ1-1 and V is TRBV4-3; D is possibly TRBD1 (5 bases). Per the germline V gene, CDR1 is LGHNA and CDR2 is YSLEER. This CDR3 has 17 residues. Trimming left V 0 bases short and J 7 bases short, with 21 bases between.

The CDR3 sequence is CASSHERGNLGGYTF. For the CDR3, the DNA is TGCGCCAGCAGCCATGAGAGGGGTAATTTAGGTGGCTACACCTTC. This chain connects TRBV4-3 to TRBJ1-2; a possible D gene is TRBD1 (5 bases). Trimming left V 3 bases short and J 7 bases short, with 18 bases between. There are 15 residues in the CDR3. From germline, CDR1 is LGHNA and CDR2 YSLEER.